These 25 T cell receptor beta chains share one sample of origin, sequenced in a study of blood T cells in healthy people across ages. Alongside a J-beta primer mix, a sample-barcoded 5' primer served in a second PCR lasting about 7 to 11 cycles. TCRdb fed the 5' RACE reads into MiXCR, producing one record per CDR3 protein. Among 850,000 to 1,300,000 distinct CDR3 sequences listed, more than 35% were seen once. The sample taken for sequencing was blood. The receptors were sampled from a woman aged 55-70 years in good health.

Only a few counts were recorded for this clonotype. The gene calls are TRBV3-1 and TRBJ2-3, with 15 bases that match TRBD2. The ends lost 3 bases at V and 2 bases at J; junction bases unmatched: 9. CDR3 size: 19 residues. CDR1 and CDR2 from the germline V gene are LGHDT and YNNKEL (reference sequence). The CDR3 loop is CASSHRWTSGRVHTDTQYF. The CDR3 coding sequence is TGTGCCAGCAGCCACCGCTGGACTAGCGGGAGGGTTCACACAGATACGCAGTATTTT.

This clonotype occurred many times. The rearrangement links TRBV11-3 to TRBJ2-3; D gene ambiguous. V was pared by 0 bases and J by 0 bases, with 7 bases between. The CDR3 covers 15 residues. Germline assignment: CDR1 SGHNT and CDR2 YENEEA. In nucleotides, the CDR3 is TGTGCCAGCAGCTTAGAGGGCTCAAGCACAGATACGCAGTATTTT. It specifies CASSLEGSSTDTQYF. Full variable domain (remainder filled in from reference TRBV11-3 and TRBJ2-3): EAGVVQSPRYKIIEKKQPVAFWCNPISGHNTLYWYLQNLGQGPELLIRYENEEAVDDSQLPKDRFSAERLKGVDSTLKIQPAELGDSAVYLCASSLEGSSTDTQYFGPGTRLTVL.

The chain links TRBV2 to TRBJ2-5; weak D call: TRBD2 (5 bases). V lost 3 bases and J 11 bases, leaving 16 bases between the germline ends. The CDR3 spans 13 residues. Germline V gives CDR1 SNHLY, CDR2 FYNNEI. This CDR3 is CASSDERRREQYF. Here the CDR3 DNA reads TGTGCCAGCAGTGATGAACGGAGGAGAGAGCAGTACTTC.

This clonotype was observed a few times. The V and J genes are TRBV27 and TRBJ2-5, with 11 nucleotides matching TRBD2. Near its end, the DNA agrees better with TRBJ2-7, so the J call may be wrong. CDR3 length: 16 residues. From germline, CDR1 is MNHEY and CDR2 SMNVEV (reference sequence). CDR3 coding DNA: TGTGCCAGCAGTTTAAGAGGACTAGCGGGTTACTACGAGCAGTACTTC. As protein: CASSLRGLAGYYEQYF.

V usage is TRBV7-2 and J usage is TRBJ2-3; 13 bases map to TRBD2. After removal of 4 bases from V and 3 bases from J, the junction contained 4 bases not matched to a gene. This CDR3 is 16 amino acids long. Germline V gene lookup returns CDR1 SGHTA and CDR2 FQGNSA. The CDR3, as DNA: TGTGCCAGCAGCTCGCGACTAGCGGGAGGAACAGATACGCAGTATTTT. Translated: CASSSRLAGGTDTQYF.

The chain combines TRBV10-3 with TRBJ2-7; the match to TRBD1 covers 7 bases. Germline assignment: CDR1 ENHRY and CDR2 SYGVKD. The length of the CDR3 is 13 residues. Unmatched junction bases numbered 7, after V lost 8 bases and J lost 3 bases. The DNA of the CDR3 is TGTGCCATCTCCGGGACAGATCTCTACGAGCAGTACTTC. Its protein product is CAISGTDLYEQYF.

The chain couples TRBV29-1 to TRBJ2-1, with 15 positions matching TRBD2. CDR1 is SQVTM, CDR2 ANQGSEA, per germline. Trimming took 6 bases from V and 7 from J; bases not matched to a gene: 13. The length of the CDR3 is 17 residues. This chain's CDR3 is CSVYRGLAGGLLNEQFF. The CDR3 DNA sequence: TGCAGCGTCTATCGGGGACTAGCGGGAGGCCTCTTGAATGAGCAGTTCTTC.

This clonotype has only one observation. V gene TRBV18 combines with J gene TRBJ2-1, with D possibly TRBD1 on 5 matching bases. The germline CDR1 and CDR2 sequences are KGHSH and LQKENI. V was pared by 2 bases and J by 13 bases, with 18 bases between. The CDR3 contains 14 residues. CDR3 coding DNA: TGTGCCAGCTCACCAGGGGCGTTCGGAGAGACCCAGTTCTTC. Encoded protein: CASSPGAFGETQFF.

The chain employs TRBV18 and TRBJ2-5; no clear D. Germline values: CDR1 KGHSH, CDR2 LQKENI. The ends were cut back, 4 bases at V and 3 bases at J, with 9 bases in the middle. CDR3 length: 13 amino acids. The CDR3 nucleotides read TGTGCCAGCTCACTCTCACAGAAAGAGACCCAGTACTTC. It codes for CASSLSQKETQYF. Drawing the rest from reference TRBV18 and TRBJ2-5, the complete variable domain is NAGVMQNPRHLVRRRGQEARLRCSPMKGHSHVYWYRQLPEEGLKFMVYLQKENIIDESGMPKERFSAEFPKEGPSILRIQQVVRGDSAAYFCASSLSQKETQYFGPGTRLLVL.

In this sample, this clonotype turned up many times. CDR3 in amino acids: CASSRAGTGYEQYF. The CDR3 DNA reads as TGTGCCAGCAGCCGGGCTGGGACAGGCTACGAGCAGTACTTC. V usage is TRBV7-9 and J usage is TRBJ2-7, with TRBD1 matching over 8 bases. The CDR3 has 14 amino acids. Per the germline V gene, CDR1 is SEHNR and CDR2 is FQNEAQ (reference sequence). V trimming: 5 bases; J trimming: 3 bases; junction bases outside the gene matches: 6.

The rearrangement uses TRBV3-1 and TRBJ1-2; D is perhaps TRBD1 (5 bases). With 3 bases removed from V and 2 bases from J, the gap between germline ends came to 7 bases. The germline gives CDR1 LGHDT, CDR2 YNNKEL (reference sequence). CDR3 size: 13 residues. This CDR3 is CASSQDINYGYTF. The CDR3 region has the DNA TGTGCCAGCAGCCAGGACATAAACTATGGCTACACCTTC.

This clonotype has more than one count but fewer than ten. This chain links TRBV5-1 with TRBJ2-3; D might be TRBD1 (6 bases). The length of the CDR3 is 17 residues. The germline V and J ends were trimmed by 4 bases and 3 bases, with 21 bases remaining between them. CDR1 and CDR2 from the germline V gene are SGHRS and YFSETQ. The CDR3 loop is CASSPRAGASRTDTQYF. DNA of the CDR3: TGCGCCAGCAGCCCCCGAGCAGGGGCTTCTAGAACAGATACGCAGTATTTT.

This clonotype was seen once. The V gene is TRBV12-3 or TRBV12-4, the J gene TRBJ2-4; D is perhaps TRBD1 (5 bases). Matching the DNA end better, TRBJ2-7 makes the J call doubtful. This CDR3 comprises 13 residues. The CDR3 reads CASRSQGWDEQYF. CDR3 bases: TGTGCCAGCAGGTCCCAGGGTTGGGACGAGCAGTACTTC.

The chain has TRBV7-9 and TRBJ1-2; D uncertain. The CDR3 extends over 14 amino acids. Germline assignment: CDR1 SEHNR and CDR2 FQNEAQ (reference sequence). V lost 3 bases, J lost 2 bases, and 10 bases lay in between. The CDR3 nucleotides are TGTGCCAGCAGCTTGGCGGACGTGAACTATGGCTACACCTTC. Encoded protein: CASSLADVNYGYTF.

The gene calls are TRBV7-2 and TRBJ1-4; possibly TRBD1 for D (5 bases). In germline, CDR1 is SGHTA, CDR2 FQGNSA. The ends were cut back, 5 bases at V and 7 bases at J, with 17 bases in the middle. The CDR3 runs to 15 residues. This CDR3 is CASSLTSGYGEKLFF. The CDR3 DNA follows: TGTGCCAGCAGCCTGACTTCAGGGTACGGTGAAAAACTGTTTTTT.

This clonotype was observed at least ten times. This chain joins TRBV28 and TRBJ2-1; the D is unclear. CDR3 length equals 15 residues. Germline V gene data show CDR1 as MDHEN and CDR2 as SYDVKM. With 3 bases removed from V and 7 bases from J, the gap between germline ends came to 16 bases. The CDR3 reads CASSLVRDPKNEQFF. Here the CDR3 DNA reads TGTGCCAGCAGTTTGGTCCGCGACCCCAAAAATGAGCAGTTCTTC.

V is TRBV3-1 and J is TRBJ2-1, with 14 bases fitting TRBD2. Germline V gives CDR1 LGHDT, CDR2 YNNKEL (reference sequence). The ends lost 3 bases at V and 9 bases at J; junction bases unmatched: 7. This CDR3 is 16 amino acids long. This CDR3 reads CASSQSGTSGSREQFF. The CDR3 nucleotides are TGTGCCAGCAGCCAGAGCGGGACTAGCGGGAGTCGTGAGCAGTTCTTC.

The chain is built from TRBV7-2 and TRBJ1-2, with D possibly being TRBD1 (6 bases). From germline, CDR1 is SGHTA and CDR2 FQGNSA. Between the trimmed V and J ends, which lost 5 bases and 1 base, there was a span of 8 bases. The CDR3 runs 13 residues. For the CDR3, the DNA is TGTGCCAGCAGCGTGGACAGTAACTATGGCTACACCTTC. This translates into CASSVDSNYGYTF. The full variable domain, its missing parts supplied by reference TRBV7-2 and TRBJ1-2, is GAGVSQSPSNKVTEKGKDVELRCDPISGHTALYWYRQSLGQGLEFLIYFQGNSAPDKSGLPSDRFSAERTGGSVSTLTIQRTQQEDSAVYLCASSVDSNYGYTFGSGTRLTVV.

This clonotype was detected once. The CDR3 nucleotides are TGTGCCACCATAGACAGGGGTGGCTACACCTTC. It codes for CATIDRGGYTF. The chain links TRBV27 to TRBJ1-2; 8 bases match TRBD1. J was trimmed by 7 bases and V by 10 bases; bases with no gene match: 5. Germline values: CDR1 MNHEY, CDR2 SMNVEV (reference sequence). The CDR3 is 11 residues long.

The chain combines TRBV6-6 with TRBJ2-7, with D possibly being TRBD1 (6 bases). The CDR3 contains 13 residues. From germline, CDR1 is MNHNY and CDR2 SVGAGI (reference sequence). V dropped 6 bases and J dropped 2 bases, with 11 bases sitting between them. The CDR3 nucleotides read TGTGCCAGCAGAGGACAGAGTGCCTACGAGCAGTACTTC. Protein sequence: CASRGQSAYEQYF.

The chain is built from TRBV7-6 and TRBJ2-3, with 14 bases matching TRBD2. Germline CDR1 and CDR2: SGHVS and FNYEAQ. The ends lost 6 bases at V and 11 bases at J; junction bases unmatched: 13. The CDR3 spans 16 residues. The DNA for the CDR3 is TGTGCCAGCAGGAACCCCGGGACTAGCGGGAGTCGAGGGCAGTATTTT. Translation gives CASRNPGTSGSRGQYF.

CDR3 in amino acids: CATSRDPAGGLGEQYF. In DNA, the CDR3 is TGTGCCACCAGCAGAGATCCCGCGGGGGGACTGGGTGAGCAGTACTTC. This sequence joins TRBV15 and TRBJ2-5; 8 bases are shared with TRBD2. With V trimmed by 0 bases and J by 11 bases, 14 bases remained unmatched. The CDR3 runs 16 residues. Germline CDR1 LNHNV, CDR2 YYDKDF (reference sequence).

This clonotype has a handful of counts. This chain joins TRBV7-6 and TRBJ1-2, with TRBD1 identical over 7 bases. Trimming cost V 10 bases and J 5 bases; bases outside gene matches: 16. The V gene's germline CDR1 is SGHVS and CDR2 FNYEAQ. The CDR3 extends over 15 amino acids. The CDR3 is CATTKGGGAGYGYTF. DNA of the CDR3: TGTGCCACCACAAAAGGAGGGGGCGCAGGTTATGGCTACACCTTC.

This clonotype was found a few times. The genes are TRBV5-1 and TRBJ2-1; TRBD2 matches 8 bases. Germline V gives CDR1 SGHRS, CDR2 YFSETQ. CDR3 length: 15 amino acids. V trimming: 4 bases; J trimming: 4 bases; junction bases outside the gene matches: 7. The CDR3: CASSLVAGTYNEQFF. CDR3 bases: TGCGCCAGCAGCCTTGTAGCGGGAACTTACAATGAGCAGTTCTTC.

This sequence joins TRBV7-9 and TRBJ2-4; 12 bases map to TRBD2. The V gene's germline CDR1 is SEHNR and CDR2 FQNEAQ (reference sequence). V shed 1 base and J 0 bases; nucleotides not matched to a gene: 1. This CDR3 region has 17 residues. CDR3 protein: CASSLGGLAGAKNIQYF. CDR3 sequence (DNA): TGTGCCAGCAGCTTAGGGGGACTAGCGGGAGCCAAAAACATTCAGTACTTC.